Each of the 22 T cell receptor beta chains below was sequenced from the same sample in a study of cytomegalovirus exposure and HLA in healthy donors. The PCR employed 60 Vbeta primers together with 13 Jbeta primers. Method: immunoSEQ multiplex PCR; TCRdb's copy keeps in-frame clones and lacks some. The table has roughly 190,000 clones, roughly 84% seen once. The sample comprised PBMCs. The origin of the receptors is a woman in her forties or fifties in good health and CMV-seropositive.

This chain connects TRBV5-1 to TRBJ2-7, with D possibly TRBD2 on 6 matching bases. Trimming removed 0 bases from V and 2 bases from J, with 9 bases in between. The length of the CDR3 is 14 residues. The germline V gene encodes CDR1 SGHRS and CDR2 YFSETQ. The CDR3 region has the DNA TGCGCCAGCAGCTTGGATCCGGGGGCCTACGAGCAGTACTTC. It is translated as CASSLDPGAYEQYF.

The rearrangement uses TRBV9 and TRBJ1-6, with 9 bases fitting TRBD1. Losses at the gene ends were 3 bases for V and 8 bases for J; bases not matched to a gene: 6. Germline CDR1 SGDLS, CDR2 YYNGEE. The CDR3 extends over 15 amino acids. The CDR3 is CASSATGQGHSPLHF. The CDR3 nucleotides read TGTGCCAGCAGCGCCACGGGACAGGGACATTCACCCCTCCACTTT.

CDR3 in amino acids: CASSLRTGGRRTEAFF. In DNA, the CDR3 is TGCGCCAGCAGCCTCCGGACAGGGGGCCGTAGGACTGAAGCTTTCTTT. This chain links TRBV5-1 with TRBJ1-1; 11 bases line up with TRBD1. V gave up 4 bases and J gave up 5 bases; unmatched junction bases: 10. The germline gives CDR1 SGHRS, CDR2 YFSETQ. The CDR3 spans 16 residues.

A single count supports this clone. The chain combines TRBV5-4 with TRBJ2-3, with TRBD2 identical over 11 bases. The CDR3 extends over 15 amino acids. The germline CDR1 and CDR2 sequences are SGHNT and YYREEE (reference sequence). The V segment lost 1 base and the J segment 5 bases; nucleotides outside the gene matches: 3. The chain's CDR3 is CASSLTSGGIDTQYF. The DNA for the CDR3 is TGTGCCAGCAGCTTGACTAGCGGGGGAATAGATACGCAGTATTTT.

This clone came up once. The chain has TRBV13 and TRBJ1-1; D is possibly TRBD1 (5 bases). The CDR3 runs 15 residues. The V and J ends lost 5 bases and 3 bases respectively, with 16 bases between them. In germline, CDR1 is PRHDT, CDR2 FYEKMQ (reference sequence). The CDR3 here is CASSPYDSRDTEAFF. The CDR3 DNA reads as TGTGCCAGCAGCCCTTACGACAGTCGAGACACTGAAGCTTTCTTT.

This clone was observed once. This chain connects TRBV5-1 to TRBJ2-1; 7 bases line up with TRBD1. Per germline, CDR1 SGHRS and CDR2 YFSETQ. The CDR3 covers 13 residues. Trimming at V came to 5 bases and at J to 2 bases, leaving 1 base not matched to a gene. CDR3 protein: CASSTGAYNEQFF. In DNA, the CDR3 is TGCGCCAGCAGTACAGGGGCCTACAATGAGCAGTTCTTC.

The CDR3 sequence: CAWRKARTGGSVTYEQYF. The DNA of the CDR3 is TGTGCCTGGAGGAAGGCCCGGACAGGGGGCTCGGTGACCTACGAGCAGTACTTC. V gene TRBV30 combines with J gene TRBJ2-7, with 11 bases identical to TRBD1. This CDR3 comprises 18 residues. Germline trimming cut 3 bases from V and 2 bases from J; bases unmatched to any gene: 15. Germline loops: CDR1 GTSNPN, CDR2 SVGIG (reference sequence).

The gene calls are TRBV2 and TRBJ1-6, with D hard to call. Germline loops: CDR1 SNHLY, CDR2 FYNNEI. The CDR3 is made up of 13 amino acids. Deletions cut 8 bases from V and 10 bases from J, with 15 bases between. CDR3 nucleotides: TGTGCCAGCCGAGAAGAGCGGACCTCACCCCTCCACTTT. The encoded protein is CASREERTSPLHF. The full variable domain, completed using reference TRBV2 and TRBJ1-6, is EPEVTQTPSHQVTQMGQEVILRCVPISNHLYFYWYRQILGQKVEFLVSFYNNEISEKSEIFDDQFSVERPDGSNFTLKIRSTKLEDSAMYFCASREERTSPLHFGNGTRLTVT.

This rearrangement joins TRBV6-1 to TRBJ1-2, with D perhaps matching TRBD1 (6 bases). Germline values: CDR1 MNHNS, CDR2 SASEGT. The CDR3 is made up of 12 amino acids. Trimming cost V 6 bases and J 4 bases, with 9 bases left between them. CDR3 protein: CASSPGAYGYTF. CDR3 in DNA: TGTGCCAGCAGCCCAGGGGCCTATGGCTACACCTTC.

The chain links TRBV5-1 to TRBJ1-1, with TRBD1 matching over 10 bases. The junction had 3 bases not matched to a gene; V was cut back by 4 bases and J by 0 bases. The CDR3 loop spans 15 amino acids. CDR1 is SGHRS, CDR2 YFSETQ, per germline. CDR3 coding DNA: TGCGCCAGCAGCGGCGGACAGGGGGTGAACACTGAAGCTTTCTTT. Amino acids: CASSGGQGVNTEAFF.

The V and J genes are TRBV4-1 and TRBJ2-1, with D possibly TRBD2 on 6 matching bases. Germline V gene lookup returns CDR1 MGHRA and CDR2 YSYEKL. This CDR3 comprises 19 residues. Trimming shortened V by 2 bases and J by 2 bases, and 22 bases separated the two germline ends. The CDR3, as DNA: TGCGCCAGCAGCCAACTTCGGGGAGGATACCCTTCTCCCTACAATGAGCAGTTCTTC. As protein: CASSQLRGGYPSPYNEQFF.

V and J are TRBV19 and TRBJ1-5; 7 bases match TRBD1. The CDR3 sequence is 16 residues long. Germline V gene data show CDR1 as LNHDA and CDR2 as SQIVND (reference sequence). V lost 5 bases to trimming and J lost 6 bases; unmatched junction nucleotides: 13. The CDR3 DNA is TGTGCCAGTAGTGCCACCCCAGGGGGAAGTCCTCAGCCCCAGCATTTT. Translation gives CASSATPGGSPQPQHF.

This chain connects TRBV18 to TRBJ1-6; 7 positions match TRBD1. J lost 7 bases, V lost 2 bases, and 2 bases had no gene match. The CDR3 has 14 residues. Germline CDR1 reads KGHSH; CDR2 reads LQKENI. CDR3 sequence (DNA): TGTGCCAGCTCACCAGAGACAGGGAATTCACCCCTCCACTTT. Protein: CASSPETGNSPLHF.

The V and J genes are TRBV5-4 and TRBJ2-3; a possible D gene is TRBD2 (5 bases). There are 15 residues in the CDR3. V was clipped by 3 bases and J by 1 base, with 12 bases between them. Germline lookup yields CDR1 SGHNT and CDR2 YYREEE (reference sequence). The CDR3 protein is CASSYEGNGTDTQYF. The DNA of the CDR3 is TGTGCCAGCAGCTACGAGGGAAACGGCACAGATACGCAGTATTTT. The variable domain in full, completed from reference TRBV5-4 and TRBJ2-3, reads ETGVTQSPTHLIKTRGQQVTLRCSSQSGHNTVSWYQQALGQGPQFIFQYYREEENGRGNFPPRFSGLQFPNYSSELNVNALELDDSALYLCASSYEGNGTDTQYFGPGTRLTVL.

The V and J genes are TRBV7-3 and TRBJ2-2; the match to TRBD1 covers 8 bases. The CDR3 is made up of 16 amino acids. The germline gives CDR1 SGHTA, CDR2 FQGTGA. V lost 5 bases to trimming and J lost 0 bases; unmatched junction nucleotides: 5. The CDR3 loop reads CASSQPGQANTGELFF. DNA of the CDR3: TGTGCCAGCAGCCAACCGGGACAGGCGAACACCGGGGAGCTGTTTTTT.

The chain is built from TRBV11-2 and TRBJ2-7; TRBD1 aligns across 11 bases. Per the germline V gene, CDR1 is SGHAT and CDR2 is FQNNGV. J gave up 4 bases and V 8 bases, and 7 bases lay outside the gene matches. The CDR3 extends over 14 amino acids. Here the CDR3 reads CASERDRGLYEQYF. The CDR3 nucleotides are TGTGCCAGCGAAAGGGACAGGGGGTTGTACGAGCAGTACTTC.

The chain couples TRBV19 to TRBJ2-7; TRBD1 agrees at 7 bases. Germline V lookup: CDR1 LNHDA, CDR2 SQIVND (reference sequence). Germline trimming cut 5 bases from V and 0 bases from J; bases unmatched to any gene: 10. The CDR3 runs 16 residues. CDR3 protein: CASSAPGDRTSYEQYF. Written as DNA, the CDR3 is TGTGCCAGTAGTGCCCCCGGGGACAGAACCTCCTACGAGCAGTACTTC.

This clone was seen a single time. The V call is TRBV6-6, the J call TRBJ2-2, with a possible D match to TRBD2 (5 bases). CDR1 is MNHNY and CDR2 is SVGAGI in the germline V gene (reference sequence). V lost 4 bases, J lost 1 base, and 10 bases lay in between. There are 15 residues in the CDR3. This CDR3 reads CASSSDYLNTGELFF. The DNA of the CDR3 is TGTGCCAGCAGTTCAGACTACCTGAACACCGGGGAGCTGTTTTTT.

V usage is TRBV7-2 and J usage is TRBJ2-2; D not certain. The germline V gene encodes CDR1 SGHTA and CDR2 FQGNSA. The ends were cut back, 2 bases at V and 2 bases at J, with 6 bases in the middle. The CDR3 is made up of 14 amino acids. CDR3 sequence (DNA): TGTGCCAGCAGCTTACTGGCCAACACCGGGGAGCTGTTTTTT. Translating gives CASSLLANTGELFF.

The chain uses TRBV7-9 and TRBJ2-1, with 12 bases identical to TRBD2. V shed 4 bases and J 12 bases; nucleotides not matched to a gene: 10. The germline V gene encodes CDR1 SEHNR and CDR2 FQNEAQ (reference sequence). The CDR3 runs to 15 residues. In DNA form, the CDR3 reads TGTGCCAGCAGCTCGACTAGCGGGGGTACTTTGCTGCAGTTCTTC. It translates to CASSSTSGGTLLQFF. Full variable domain (missing parts from reference TRBV7-9 and TRBJ2-1): DTGVSQNPRHKITKRGQNVTFRCDPISEHNRLYWYRQTLGQGPEFLTYFQNEAQLEKSRLLSDRFSAERPKGSFSTLEIQRTEQGDSAMYLCASSSTSGGTLLQFFGPGTRLTVL.

The chain joins TRBV11-2 to TRBJ2-5, with D tentatively TRBD2 (7 bases). V was pared by 11 bases and J by 4 bases, with 23 bases between. In germline, CDR1 is SGHAT, CDR2 FQNNGV. This CDR3 has 15 amino acids. In nucleotides, the CDR3 is TGTGCCGTTGAAGGGGGGACTAAAACTCGAGAGACCCAGTACTTC. Its translation is CAVEGGTKTRETQYF.

This clone came up a few times. The rearrangement links TRBV4-3 to TRBJ2-7; TRBD1 agrees at 7 bases. V shed 0 bases, J shed 6 bases, and the junction held 5 bases outside the gene matches. This CDR3 region has 14 residues. Looked up from germline, CDR1 is LGHNA and CDR2 is YSLEER. The CDR3 protein is CASSQDAPGGEQYF. The DNA of the CDR3 is TGCGCCAGCAGCCAAGATGCCCCAGGGGGCGAGCAGTACTTC.